Below are 27 T cell receptor beta chains sequenced from a single sample in a study of Graves' ophthalmopathy and Graves' hyperthyroidism. As the template, RNA transcripts were used to amplify TCR beta CDR3 regions. HTBI-primed first-round RT-PCR preceded second-round multiplex PCR. TCRdb reprocessed the multiplex PCR reads via MiXCR and lists one record per CDR3 protein. The data contain about 400,000 distinct CDR3 sequences, approximately 20% of them seen just once; the ten biggest clones take up 1.6%. Source material: peripheral blood. The receptors derive from a woman aged 18-29 years with Graves' ophthalmopathy.

The genes are TRBV12-3 or TRBV12-4 and TRBJ1-3, with no clear D. Trimming shortened V by 3 bases and J by 2 bases, and 8 bases separated the two germline ends. The CDR3 is 14 residues long. In nucleotides, the CDR3 is TGTGCCAGCAGTTTGTGGATGGCTGGAAACACCATATATTTT. Its translation is CASSLWMAGNTIYF.

The V gene is TRBV29-1, the J gene TRBJ2-2; 9 nucleotides match TRBD2. The ends lost 7 bases at V and 2 bases at J; junction bases unmatched: 5. The CDR3 is made up of 14 amino acids. Germline V CDR1 and CDR2: SQVTM, ANQGSEA. CDR3 loop: CSAKRGANTGELFF. The CDR3 region has the DNA TGCAGCGCCAAGCGGGGGGCTAACACCGGGGAGCTGTTTTTT.

The chain uses TRBV10-1 and TRBJ2-7; 8 nucleotides line up with TRBD2. Trimming at V came to 9 bases and at J to 3 bases, leaving 16 bases not matched to a gene. The germline V gene encodes CDR1 WNHNN and CDR2 SYGVQD (reference sequence). The CDR3 runs 16 residues. The CDR3 loop reads CASGHPSGLVVYEQYF. CDR3 DNA sequence: TGCGCCAGTGGCCATCCCTCGGGACTAGTTGTCTACGAGCAGTACTTC.

This clonotype was detected many times. The V and J genes are TRBV19 and TRBJ1-5; D is uncertain. This CDR3 has 12 amino acids. The germline V gene has CDR1 LNHDA and CDR2 SQIVND (reference sequence). The V gene lost 7 bases and the J gene lost 2 bases, with 6 bases spanning the gap. CDR3 in amino acids: CASNLGNQPQHF. The DNA of the CDR3 is TGTGCCAGTAATCTGGGCAATCAGCCCCAGCATTTT.

This clonotype was observed at least ten times. The rearrangement joins TRBV11-2 to TRBJ2-7; D remains ambiguous. Germline CDR1 and CDR2: SGHAT and FQNNGV. CDR3 length: 11 amino acids. Trimming removed 8 bases at V and 5 bases at J, with 10 bases between. The CDR3 here is CASRYGHEQYF. The CDR3 coding sequence is TGTGCCAGCCGCTACGGCCACGAGCAGTACTTC.

This chain connects TRBV9 to TRBJ2-5; TRBD2 agrees at 8 bases. Trimming cost V 3 bases and J 3 bases; bases outside gene matches: 10. Germline V CDR1 and CDR2: SGDLS, YYNGEE. The CDR3 sequence is 16 residues long. CDR3 DNA: TGTGCCAGCAGCGCTTCAGCAGCGGGAGCGGAAGAGACCCAGTACTTC. It translates to CASSASAAGAEETQYF.

This clonotype was seen just once. This chain connects TRBV7-9 to TRBJ1-1; no clear D gene. Trimming shortened V by 3 bases and J by 0 bases, and 11 bases separated the two germline ends. The CDR3 totals 15 residues. From germline, CDR1 is SEHNR and CDR2 FQNEAQ (reference sequence). As DNA, the CDR3 is TGTGCCAGCAGCTTCGGGGTGGGGATGAACACTGAAGCTTTCTTT. It specifies CASSFGVGMNTEAFF.

This clonotype was counted many times. V gene TRBV2 combines with J gene TRBJ2-7; possibly TRBD2 for D (6 bases). The germline CDR1 and CDR2 sequences are SNHLY and FYNNEI. The V end lost 6 bases, the J end lost 4 bases, and 13 bases lay between the germline ends. The CDR3 has 13 residues. For the CDR3, the DNA is TGTGCCAGCAGCACTGGGCGGGGATACGAGCAGTACTTC. It is translated as CASSTGRGYEQYF.

This chain links TRBV13 with TRBJ2-7; weak D call: TRBD1 (5 bases). CDR1 is PRHDT, CDR2 FYEKMQ, per germline (reference sequence). The CDR3 spans 14 residues. The V end lost 4 bases, the J end lost 4 bases, and 14 bases lay between the germline ends. As DNA, the CDR3 is TGTGCCAGCAGCTCTGGGCCAGGGCAGTACGAGCAGTACTTC. Translation: CASSSGPGQYEQYF.

In this sample, this clonotype turned up many times. The chain links TRBV27 to TRBJ2-7; a possible D gene is TRBD2 (6 bases). V was cut by 4 bases and J by 0 bases, with 7 bases left in between. CDR1 and CDR2 from the germline V gene are MNHEY and SMNVEV (reference sequence). The CDR3 sequence is 13 residues long. The CDR3 region has the DNA TGTGCCAGCAGTTGGAGGGACTCCTACGAGCAGTACTTC. It is translated as CASSWRDSYEQYF.

Ten or more counts support this clonotype. The chain uses TRBV20-1 and TRBJ1-6, with 8 nucleotides matching TRBD1. The ends lost 5 bases at V and 7 bases at J; junction bases unmatched: 7. This CDR3 comprises 14 residues. The germline V gene encodes CDR1 DFQATT and CDR2 SNEGSKA (reference sequence). The CDR3 sequence is CSASAGTGNSPLHF. In nucleotides, the CDR3 is TGCAGTGCTTCGGCTGGGACAGGCAATTCACCCCTCCACTTT.

The V and J genes are TRBV4-1 and TRBJ2-5; 8 positions agree with TRBD1. Per germline, CDR1 MGHRA and CDR2 YSYEKL. V shed 1 base and J 2 bases; nucleotides not matched to a gene: 12. The CDR3 contains 18 residues. The CDR3 nucleotides are TGCGCCAGCAGCCAAGTGGGGACAGGAATTTGGCGTCAAGAGACCCAGTACTTC. Residues: CASSQVGTGIWRQETQYF.

This clonotype was recorded at least ten times. The rearrangement uses TRBV28 and TRBJ1-5, with 10 bases matching TRBD1. Germline V CDR1 and CDR2: MDHEN, SYDVKM. J gave up 5 bases and V 7 bases, and 11 bases lay outside the gene matches. This CDR3 has 16 amino acids. The CDR3 nucleotides are TGTGCCAGCACTCGAGGGCCCGGGACAGGGGATCAGCCCCAGCATTTT. This encodes CASTRGPGTGDQPQHF.

This clonotype was recorded many times. The chain couples TRBV6-1 to TRBJ2-2, with 9 positions matching TRBD1. V lost 5 bases to trimming and J lost 7 bases; unmatched junction nucleotides: 11. The CDR3 consists of 16 residues. In germline, CDR1 is MNHNS, CDR2 SASEGT. The CDR3 loop reads CASSPGTGNRNGELFF. The CDR3 DNA sequence: TGTGCCAGCAGTCCCGGGACAGGGAATAGAAACGGGGAGCTGTTTTTT.

This clonotype was seen many times. The chain uses TRBV6-2 or TRBV6-3 and TRBJ2-4; a possible D gene is TRBD1 (6 bases). CDR3 length: 15 residues. Germline lookup yields CDR1 MNHEY and CDR2 SVGEGT. V lost 2 bases to trimming and J lost 7 bases, with 15 bases between them. Here the CDR3 DNA reads TGTGCCAGCAGTTACGTTGGAAGGGGGTTGAACATTCAGTACTTC. This gives the protein CASSYVGRGLNIQYF.

This clonotype was recorded a few times. This could be a read error, since a much larger clone is one nucleotide away. CDR3 protein: CSVEGQGGTEAFF. CDR3 bases: TGCAGCGTTGAAGGACAGGGGGGCACTGAAGCTTTCTTT. The chain has TRBV29-1 and TRBJ1-1; 9 bases line up with TRBD1. Trimming took 1 base from V and 4 from J; bases not matched to a gene: 1. Germline V CDR1 and CDR2: SQVTM, ANQGSEA. CDR3 length: 13 residues.

This clonotype was picked up many times. The chain combines TRBV29-1 with TRBJ2-7; 10 bases are a match to TRBD1. The CDR3 covers 14 residues. V lost 6 bases and J lost 3; bases outside the gene matches: 8. The germline V gene has CDR1 SQVTM and CDR2 ANQGSEA. CDR3 nucleotide sequence: TGCAGCGTCCGACCGACAGGGGGCTTCTACGAGCAGTACTTC. Amino acid sequence: CSVRPTGGFYEQYF.

This clonotype came up many times. V is TRBV4-1 and J is TRBJ2-7; D possibly uses TRBD1 or TRBD2 (5 bases each). Germline V lookup: CDR1 MGHRA, CDR2 YSYEKL. V was clipped by 4 bases and J by 4 bases, with 14 bases between them. The CDR3 has 14 amino acids. The CDR3 nucleotides read TGCGCCAGCAGCCCCGGGGCTAGCAGATACGAGCAGTACTTC. Translating it yields CASSPGASRYEQYF.

This clonotype was observed many times. The chain recombines TRBV6-5 with TRBJ2-7, with 9 bases lining up with TRBD1. CDR1 is MNHEY, CDR2 SVGAGI, per germline. The CDR3 has 15 amino acids. The ends lost 10 bases at V and 3 bases at J; junction bases unmatched: 13. The CDR3 bases are TGTGCCACCAAGGGGGGACAGGGCCAGATCTACGAGCAGTACTTC. This gives the protein CATKGGQGQIYEQYF.

This clonotype was counted ten times or more. J is TRBJ1-6 and V is TRBV20-1, with D possibly being TRBD1 (5 bases). V was pared by 2 bases and J by 6 bases, with 14 bases between. The CDR3 runs to 15 residues. Germline V CDR1 and CDR2: DFQATT, SNEGSKA (reference sequence). DNA of the CDR3: TGCAGTGCTAGATATTCGGGACTCACTAATTCACCCCTCCACTTT. It specifies CSARYSGLTNSPLHF.

The V call is TRBV28, the J call TRBJ1-5; 7 nucleotides align to TRBD1. The trim removed 5 bases at V and 3 bases at J, leaving 7 bases unmatched. CDR1 is MDHEN and CDR2 is SYDVKM in the germline V gene. The CDR3 is 15 amino acids. This CDR3 reads CASSKQGPSNQPQHF. CDR3 sequence (DNA): TGTGCCAGCAGTAAACAGGGGCCATCCAATCAGCCCCAGCATTTT.

This clonotype appeared many times. This sequence joins TRBV3-1 and TRBJ1-5; D is ambiguous. This CDR3 is built from 12 residues. From germline, CDR1 is LGHDT and CDR2 YNNKEL (reference sequence). Trimming removed 4 bases at V and 11 bases at J, with 12 bases between. CDR3 sequence: CASSLGLSTQHF. The CDR3 DNA is TGTGCCAGCAGCCTTGGACTCTCTACCCAGCATTTT.

This clonotype was picked up many times. Given the absence of the conserved phenylalanine or tryptophan at the CDR3 end, a read error is likely. The DNA is omitted, as the CDR3 cannot be located on it reliably, and the CDR3 follows TCRdb's listing. This chain uses TRBV11-3 with TRBJ1-1; TRBD1 was called by the table and not checked on the DNA. The CDR3 region is 16 residues in length, termini included. The germline V gene has CDR1 SGHNT and CDR2 YENEEA. CDR3 region: CASSLDRGGPHRPPGL.

This clonotype was counted at least ten times. The V and J genes are TRBV3-1 and TRBJ1-1, with a possible D match to TRBD1 (6 bases). Germline CDR1 reads LGHDT; CDR2 reads YNNKEL (reference sequence). V was clipped by 1 base and J by 0 bases, with 18 bases between them. The CDR3 extends over 18 amino acids. As DNA, the CDR3 is TGTGCCAGCAGCCAAGGGATGGAAGGGGGGAGATTGAACACTGAAGCTTTCTTT. This sequence encodes CASSQGMEGGRLNTEAFF.

This clonotype was detected many times. This rearrangement joins TRBV9 to TRBJ2-2, with D maybe TRBD1 (6 bases). V lost 5 bases and J lost 3, with 17 bases in between. This CDR3 is 16 amino acids long. The germline CDR1 and CDR2 sequences are SGDLS and YYNGEE. Written as DNA, the CDR3 is TGTGCCAGCAGAGACGATCGGGACACAGACACCGGGGAGCTGTTTTTT. Translating gives CASRDDRDTDTGELFF.

This clonotype was seen at least ten times. The chain recombines TRBV27 with TRBJ2-7, with 10 bases matching TRBD1. Germline CDR1 is MNHEY and CDR2 is SMNVEV (reference sequence). The ends lost 6 bases at V and 4 bases at J; junction bases unmatched: 12. The CDR3 totals 16 residues. The CDR3: CASRSVGTGEGYEQYF. Written as DNA, the CDR3 is TGTGCCAGCAGATCAGTAGGGACAGGGGAGGGGTACGAGCAGTACTTC.

This clonotype was seen many times. The rearrangement uses TRBV12-3 or TRBV12-4 and TRBJ2-5, with 8 bases that match TRBD1. This CDR3 region has 16 residues. V shed 6 bases, J shed 5 bases, and the junction held 14 bases outside the gene matches. CDR3 in DNA: TGTGCCAGCAGGGATTCGCAGCAGGGGGCGTGGGAGACCCAGTACTTC. It translates to CASRDSQQGAWETQYF.